This T cell receptor beta chain was observed in a study of blood T cells in healthy people across ages. Study results and limitations: Strong correlation was found linking TCR beta diversity to naive T cell percentage.

Samples had at least 6 million PBMCs isolated from them. With respect to this clonotype: What it recognizes is unknown.

This CDR3 is built from 14 residues. V was cut by 7 bases and J by 2 bases, with 9 bases left in between. Then a second PCR, running roughly 7 to 11 cycles, was carried out with a sample-barcoded 5' primer and a J-beta primer mix. Every single cDNA molecule received a tag from a template-switch adaptor with 12 random nucleotides. From the 5' RACE reads, TCRdb called clonotypes with MiXCR, one entry per CDR3 protein. The table has approximately 830,000 distinct CDR3 sequences, less than 80% seen once; the top ten hold about 27%. The chain joins TRBV12-3 or TRBV12-4 to TRBJ2-6; D remains ambiguous. The receptor's source is a man aged 30 to 39 in good health. Sequenced sample: blood. CDR3 bases: TGTGCCAGCACGGCCCGCCCTGGGGCCAACGTCCTGACTTTC. Translating it yields CASTARPGANVLTF.